The 27 T cell receptor beta chains listed next were all sequenced from one sample in a study of blood T cells in healthy people across ages. With a J-beta primer mix and a sample-barcoded 5' primer, a second PCR ran about 7 to 12 cycles. TCRdb re-called the 5' RACE reads with MiXCR, one entry per CDR3 protein. The repertoire holds roughly 1.9 million distinct CDR3 sequences, with approximately 40% as singletons. Sequencing input: blood. Source of these receptors: a human donor in good health.

This clonotype showed up many times. V and J are TRBV4-1 and TRBJ2-3; the D is unclear. Trimming stripped 1 base from V and 3 bases from J, with 11 bases between. The germline V gene encodes CDR1 MGHRA and CDR2 YSYEKL. The CDR3 is 15 amino acids. The CDR3 here is CASSQAPWATDTQYF. The CDR3 DNA sequence: TGCGCCAGCAGCCAAGCACCCTGGGCTACAGATACGCAGTATTTT.

The chain links TRBV7-9 to TRBJ2-3; D may be TRBD1 (6 bases). Per the germline V gene, CDR1 is SEHNR and CDR2 is FQNEAQ (reference sequence). The CDR3 has 15 residues. The ends were cut back, 5 bases at V and 2 bases at J, with 14 bases in the middle. CDR3 in amino acids: CASSQDRRPTDTQYF. CDR3 sequence (DNA): TGTGCCAGCAGCCAAGACAGGCGTCCCACAGATACGCAGTATTTT.

Many counts were recorded for this clonotype. The rearrangement links TRBV29-1 to TRBJ1-2; 8 bases are a match to TRBD1. CDR1 is SQVTM, CDR2 ANQGSEA, per germline. The CDR3 sequence is 12 residues long. Germline trimming cut 3 bases from V and 7 bases from J; bases unmatched to any gene: 4. The CDR3 coding sequence is TGCAGCGTTGATTCAGGGGGCGGTGGCTACACCTTC. Translated, it gives CSVDSGGGGYTF. The variable domain in full, completed from reference TRBV29-1 and TRBJ1-2, reads SAVISQKPSRDICQRGTSLTIQCQVDSQVTMMFWYRQQPGQSLTLIATANQGSEATYESGFVIDKFPISRPNLTFSTLTVSNMSPEDSSIYLCSVDSGGGGYTFGSGTRLTVV.

The chain couples TRBV7-2 to TRBJ2-5; 7 nucleotides line up with TRBD1. The CDR3 is 13 amino acids. Germline V gene lookup returns CDR1 SGHTA and CDR2 FQGNSA. V trimming: 6 bases; J trimming: 4 bases; junction bases outside the gene matches: 5. This CDR3 reads CASSYYRGETQYF. The CDR3 DNA follows: TGTGCCAGCAGTTATTACAGGGGAGAGACCCAGTACTTC. Looking up the rest from reference TRBV7-2 and TRBJ2-5 gives the full variable domain: GAGVSQSPSNKVTEKGKDVELRCDPISGHTALYWYRQSLGQGLEFLIYFQGNSAPDKSGLPSDRFSAERTGGSVSTLTIQRTQQEDSAVYLCASSYYRGETQYFGPGTRLLVL.

This clonotype is a singleton in its sample. The chain employs TRBV7-2 and TRBJ1-4; 9 positions agree with TRBD1. Germline assignment: CDR1 SGHTA and CDR2 FQGNSA. The ends lost 3 bases at V and 2 bases at J; junction bases unmatched: 10. The CDR3 totals 18 residues. CDR3 protein: CASSFIPGQGPTNEKLFF. DNA of the CDR3: TGTGCCAGCAGCTTCATTCCGGGACAGGGCCCGACTAATGAAAAACTGTTTTTT.

The gene calls are TRBV3-1 and TRBJ2-1; D uncertain. The ends were cut back, 1 base at V and 0 bases at J, with 7 bases in the middle. CDR1 is LGHDT, CDR2 YNNKEL, per germline (reference sequence). The CDR3 loop spans 15 amino acids. CDR3 sequence reads: CASSQGVGSYNEQFF. The CDR3, as DNA: TGTGCCAGCAGCCAAGGGGTTGGCTCCTACAATGAGCAGTTCTTC.

A single count supports this clonotype. Because the CDR3's place on the DNA is in doubt, the DNA is left out and the CDR3 is given as listed by TCRdb. The chain joins TRBV7-5 to TRBJ2-1; the table names TRBD1, a call not compared with the DNA. TRBV7-5 has pseudogene status. 19 amino acids form the CDR3, both terminal residues included. The CDR3 spells CISVSEAQMEDRPYNEQFF.

The rearrangement links TRBV6-2 or TRBV6-3 to TRBJ1-2; weak D call: TRBD1 (6 bases). The CDR3 sequence is 14 residues long. The V end lost 6 bases, the J end lost 4 bases, and 15 bases lay between the germline ends. Germline V gene lookup returns CDR1 MNHEY and CDR2 SVGEGT. The CDR3 region is CASRGTGRTYGYTF. Written as DNA, the CDR3 is TGTGCCAGCAGGGGAACAGGGAGGACCTATGGCTACACCTTC.

In this sample, this clonotype turned up a few times. The V gene is TRBV12-3 or TRBV12-4, the J gene TRBJ2-1, with 9 bases identical to TRBD2. V was pared by 4 bases and J by 3 bases, with 7 bases of the junction left unmatched. The CDR3 has 16 residues. The CDR3 bases are TGTGCCAGCAGTTACGGCGGGGGGGCCCTCTACAATGAGCAGTTCTTC. Protein product: CASSYGGGALYNEQFF.

The chain uses TRBV12-3 or TRBV12-4 and TRBJ1-1; D ambiguous. The CDR3 consists of 17 residues. The V end was cut by 6 bases, the J end by 0 bases, with 20 bases between. CDR3 in amino acids: CASSQPAGLFMNTEAFF. CDR3 nucleotides: TGTGCCAGCAGCCAGCCCGCAGGCCTCTTCATGAACACTGAAGCTTTCTTT.

In this sample, this clonotype turned up a few times. The chain combines TRBV6-6 with TRBJ1-2, with TRBD1 matching 9 bases. There are 15 residues in the CDR3. The V segment lost 2 bases and the J segment 9 bases; nucleotides outside the gene matches: 10. Germline V gives CDR1 MNHNY, CDR2 SVGAGI (reference sequence). CDR3 protein: CASSYTTGGVGSYTF. CDR3 DNA sequence: TGTGCCAGCAGTTACACGACAGGGGGGGTTGGAAGCTACACCTTC.

This clonotype was recorded at least ten times. The chain uses TRBV7-8 and TRBJ2-7; no clear D gene. V was shortened by 0 bases and J by 0 bases, with 9 bases between the two germline ends. The CDR3 consists of 15 residues. Per germline, CDR1 SGHVS and CDR2 FQNEAQ. The CDR3 coding sequence is TGTGCCAGCAGCTTAGCTTCTATCAGCTCCTACGAGCAGTACTTC. Protein product: CASSLASISSYEQYF.

This clonotype has a handful of counts. The J gene is TRBJ1-3, the V gene TRBV5-5; D unresolved. V was shortened by 5 bases and J by 4 bases, with 7 bases between the two germline ends. CDR3 length equals 12 residues. Looked up from germline, CDR1 is SGHKS and CDR2 is YYEKEE (reference sequence). Here the CDR3 DNA reads TGTGCCAGCAGTTCGTGGGGAAACACCATATATTTT. As protein: CASSSWGNTIYF.

This clonotype was counted only a few times. The CDR3 spells CASSQEGRGPNYGYTF. In DNA form, the CDR3 reads TGCGCCAGCAGCCAGGAGGGTAGAGGGCCTAACTATGGCTACACCTTC. The chain has TRBV4-1 and TRBJ1-2; D ambiguous. CDR1 and CDR2 from the germline V gene are MGHRA and YSYEKL. V gave up 3 bases and J gave up 0 bases, with 14 bases separating them. The CDR3 has 16 residues.

To note about this clonotype: A read error may produce the germline difference seen at one junction end. CDR3 in DNA: TGCGGCGTTGTTTGGCAGGGGGTCGGGGAGCTGTTTTTT. Protein sequence: CGVVWQGVGELFF. The chain combines TRBV29-1 with TRBJ2-2; 7 bases map to TRBD1. Germline V gene lookup returns CDR1 SQVTM and CDR2 ANQGSEA. This CDR3 comprises 13 residues.

The genes are TRBV7-2 and TRBJ1-2; no reliable D call. The CDR3 totals 14 residues. V was trimmed by 5 bases and J by 5 bases, leaving 15 bases between them. CDR1 SGHTA and CDR2 FQGNSA come from the germline V gene. CDR3 sequence (DNA): TGTGCCAGCAGCCCCGAATGGGGATTTTATGGCTACACCTTC. Its translation is CASSPEWGFYGYTF.

The CDR3: CASSFGQGHSSYNEQFF. In DNA, the CDR3 is TGTGCCAGCAGCTTCGGGCAGGGTCATAGTTCCTACAATGAGCAGTTCTTC. The chain has TRBV7-9 and TRBJ2-1; maybe TRBD1 (5 bases). This CDR3 comprises 17 residues. V lost 3 bases and J 1 base, leaving 16 bases between the germline ends. Germline values: CDR1 SEHNR, CDR2 FQNEAQ (reference sequence). Full variable domain (missing parts from reference TRBV7-9 and TRBJ2-1): DTGVSQNPRHKITKRGQNVTFRCDPISEHNRLYWYRQTLGQGPEFLTYFQNEAQLEKSRLLSDRFSAERPKGSFSTLEIQRTEQGDSAMYLCASSFGQGHSSYNEQFFGPGTRLTVL.

This sequence joins TRBV7-2 and TRBJ2-3; TRBD2 matches 8 bases. CDR3 length equals 16 residues. The germline CDR1 and CDR2 sequences are SGHTA and FQGNSA. With 0 bases clipped from V and 1 base from J, the junction kept 3 bases outside the gene matches. CDR3 DNA sequence: TGTGCCAGCAGCTTAGCTAGCGGGACCGGCACAGATACGCAGTATTTT. Protein: CASSLASGTGTDTQYF.

The chain uses TRBV20-1 and TRBJ2-7, with D maybe TRBD2 (5 bases). The V end was cut by 0 bases, the J end by 7 bases, with 19 bases between. The germline V gene encodes CDR1 DFQATT and CDR2 SNEGSKA (reference sequence). This CDR3 has 15 amino acids. Here the CDR3 DNA reads TGCAGTGCTAGAGACGATACACGGCCGGGAAGGGAGCAGTACTTC. Protein sequence: CSARDDTRPGREQYF.

Comments on this clonotype: A much larger clone differs by one base, so this may be a read error. V usage is TRBV29-1 and J usage is TRBJ2-7, with D possibly TRBD2 on 5 matching bases. CDR1 is SQVTM, CDR2 ANQGSEA, per germline. V was pared by 1 base and J by 2 bases, with 15 bases between. This CDR3 is built from 15 residues. The chain's CDR3 is CSVEVGVVLTYEQYF. Here the CDR3 DNA reads TGCAGCGTTGAAGTGGGAGTAGTCCTGACCTACGAGCAGTACTTC.

This clonotype came up a few times. The chain carries TRBV7-9 and TRBJ2-5; 10 positions agree with TRBD2. In germline, CDR1 is SEHNR, CDR2 FQNEAQ (reference sequence). V was pared by 5 bases and J by 0 bases, with 9 bases of the junction left unmatched. CDR3 length: 17 residues. DNA of the CDR3: TGTGCCAGCAGCCCTCGGGTAGCGGGGGGAAACCAAGAGACCCAGTACTTC. Encoded protein: CASSPRVAGGNQETQYF.

This clonotype showed up just a few times. J is TRBJ1-6 and V is TRBV4-1; tentative D call: TRBD1 (6 bases). Germline assignment: CDR1 MGHRA and CDR2 YSYEKL. Trimming removed 5 bases from V and 6 bases from J, with 20 bases in between. There are 17 residues in the CDR3. CDR3 sequence (DNA): TGCGCCAGCAGCGCCCGATACAGGGCTTCTGTTAATTCACCCCTCCACTTT. Amino acid sequence: CASSARYRASVNSPLHF.

This chain links TRBV7-2 with TRBJ2-2; a weak D match, TRBD2 (6 bases). Germline lookup yields CDR1 SGHTA and CDR2 FQGNSA. This CDR3 has 16 amino acids. V was shortened by 3 bases and J by 5 bases, with 16 bases between the two germline ends. CDR3 protein: CASSFPGGYRTGELFF. As DNA, the CDR3 is TGTGCCAGCAGCTTCCCCGGGGGTTATAGGACCGGGGAGCTGTTTTTT. Full variable domain (remainder filled in from reference TRBV7-2 and TRBJ2-2): GAGVSQSPSNKVTEKGKDVELRCDPISGHTALYWYRQSLGQGLEFLIYFQGNSAPDKSGLPSDRFSAERTGGSVSTLTIQRTQQEDSAVYLCASSFPGGYRTGELFFGEGSRLTVL.

This clonotype appeared a few times. The chain is built from TRBV12-3 or TRBV12-4 and TRBJ2-6; D might be TRBD2 (6 bases). V gave up 3 bases and J gave up 4 bases, with 13 bases separating them. This CDR3 has 16 amino acids. CDR3 protein: CASSFRRGGGANVLTF. In DNA form, the CDR3 reads TGTGCCAGCAGTTTTCGGAGGGGCGGGGGGGCCAACGTCCTGACTTTC.

This clonotype appeared a few times. CDR3 coding DNA: TGCAGTGCTAGTGACCGGACGGGTGGCTACACCTTC. Protein product: CSASDRTGGYTF. V gene TRBV20-1 combines with J gene TRBJ1-2; D is uncertain. V was clipped by 3 bases and J by 7 bases, with 12 bases between them. Germline CDR1 is DFQATT and CDR2 is SNEGSKA (reference sequence). CDR3 size: 12 residues.

CDR3 sequence: CASSEESGLVGPRETQYF. CDR3 sequence (DNA): TGTGCCAGCAGTGAAGAAAGCGGACTAGTCGGACCTCGGGAGACCCAGTACTTC. The chain joins TRBV6-1 to TRBJ2-5, with 7 bases that match TRBD2. J lost 5 bases, V lost 1 base, and 16 bases had no gene match. Germline V gene sequence: CDR1 MNHNS, CDR2 SASEGT. The CDR3 totals 18 residues.

V usage is TRBV12-3 or TRBV12-4 and J usage is TRBJ1-5, with 7 bases aligning to TRBD1. This CDR3 has 15 residues. J lost 3 bases, V lost 5 bases, and 7 bases had no gene match. The CDR3: CASSTDREHNQPQHF. The DNA of the CDR3 is TGTGCCAGCAGTACAGACAGGGAACACAATCAGCCCCAGCATTTT.